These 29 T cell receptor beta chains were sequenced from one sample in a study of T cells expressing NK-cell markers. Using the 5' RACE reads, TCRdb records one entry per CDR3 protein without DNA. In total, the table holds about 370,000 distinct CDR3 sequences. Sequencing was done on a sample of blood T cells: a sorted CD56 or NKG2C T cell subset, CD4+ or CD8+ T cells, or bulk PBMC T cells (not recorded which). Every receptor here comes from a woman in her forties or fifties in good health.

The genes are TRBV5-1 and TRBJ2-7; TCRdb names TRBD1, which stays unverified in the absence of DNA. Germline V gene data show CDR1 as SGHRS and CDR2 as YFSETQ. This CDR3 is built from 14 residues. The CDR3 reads CASSLDSPLSRQYF.

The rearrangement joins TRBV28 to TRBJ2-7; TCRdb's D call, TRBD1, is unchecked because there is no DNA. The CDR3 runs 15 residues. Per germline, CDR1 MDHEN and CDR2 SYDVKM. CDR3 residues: CASNPGGRSSYEQYF.

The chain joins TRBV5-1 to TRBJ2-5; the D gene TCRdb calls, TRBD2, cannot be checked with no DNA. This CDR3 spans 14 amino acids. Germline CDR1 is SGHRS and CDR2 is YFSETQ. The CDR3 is CASHLGREQETQYF.

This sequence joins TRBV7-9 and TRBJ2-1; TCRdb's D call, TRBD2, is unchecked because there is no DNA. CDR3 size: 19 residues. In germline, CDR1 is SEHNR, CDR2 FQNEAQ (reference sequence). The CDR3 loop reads CASSLERTSGRRSYNEQFF.

CDR3 sequence reads: CASSEGGLAGDITQYF. V and J are TRBV9 and TRBJ2-3; the D gene TCRdb calls, TRBD2, cannot be checked with no DNA. The germline V gene has CDR1 SGDLS and CDR2 YYNGEE. The CDR3 contains 16 residues.

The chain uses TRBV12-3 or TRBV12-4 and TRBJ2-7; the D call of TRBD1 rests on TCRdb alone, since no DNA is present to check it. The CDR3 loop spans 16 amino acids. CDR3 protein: CASSLTSRGPTLEQYF.

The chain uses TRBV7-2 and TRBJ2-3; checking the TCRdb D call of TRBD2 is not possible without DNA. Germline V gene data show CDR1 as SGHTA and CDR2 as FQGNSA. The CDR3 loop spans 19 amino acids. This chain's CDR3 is CASSFPVRLAGGAKDTQYF.

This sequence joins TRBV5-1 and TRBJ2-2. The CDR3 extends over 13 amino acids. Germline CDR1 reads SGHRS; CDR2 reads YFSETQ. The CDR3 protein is CASSGGSTGELFF.

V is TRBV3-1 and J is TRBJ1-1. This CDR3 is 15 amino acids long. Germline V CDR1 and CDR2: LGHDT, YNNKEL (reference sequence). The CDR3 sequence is CASTASGMGNTEAFF.

This CDR3 is CSASDLNSSQETQYF. The gene calls are TRBV20-1 and TRBJ2-5. This CDR3 contains 15 residues. The germline CDR1 and CDR2 sequences are DFQATT and SNEGSKA (reference sequence).

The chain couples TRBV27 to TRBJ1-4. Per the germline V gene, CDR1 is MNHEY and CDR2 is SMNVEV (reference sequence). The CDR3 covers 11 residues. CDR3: CASIVGEKLFF.

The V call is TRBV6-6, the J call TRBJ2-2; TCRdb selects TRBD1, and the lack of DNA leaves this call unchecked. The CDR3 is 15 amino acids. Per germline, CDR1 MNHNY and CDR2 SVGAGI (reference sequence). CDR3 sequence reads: CASSLGTGGTGELFF.

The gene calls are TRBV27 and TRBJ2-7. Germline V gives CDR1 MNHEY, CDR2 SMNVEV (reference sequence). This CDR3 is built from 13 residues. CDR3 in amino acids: CASSSRVHYEQYF.

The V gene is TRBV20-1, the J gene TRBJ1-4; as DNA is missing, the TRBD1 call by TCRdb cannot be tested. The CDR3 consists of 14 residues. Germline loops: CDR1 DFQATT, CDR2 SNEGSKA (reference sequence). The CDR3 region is CSAVGHGFNEKLFF.

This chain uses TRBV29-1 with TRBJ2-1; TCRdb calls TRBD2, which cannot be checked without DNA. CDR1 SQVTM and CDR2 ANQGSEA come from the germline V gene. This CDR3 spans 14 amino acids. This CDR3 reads CSVEKPSGRYEQFF.

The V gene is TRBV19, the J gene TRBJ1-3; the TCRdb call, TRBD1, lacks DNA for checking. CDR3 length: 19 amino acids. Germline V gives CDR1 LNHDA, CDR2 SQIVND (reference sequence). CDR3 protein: CASKPSSKDRGYSGNTIYF.

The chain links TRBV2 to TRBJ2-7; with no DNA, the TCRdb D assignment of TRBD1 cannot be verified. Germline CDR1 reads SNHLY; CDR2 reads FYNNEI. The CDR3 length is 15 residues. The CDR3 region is CAIPGGRENSYEQYF.

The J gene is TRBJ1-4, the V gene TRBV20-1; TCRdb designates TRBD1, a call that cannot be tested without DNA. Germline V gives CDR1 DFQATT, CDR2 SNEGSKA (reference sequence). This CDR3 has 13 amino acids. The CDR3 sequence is CSGAQGSDEKLFF.

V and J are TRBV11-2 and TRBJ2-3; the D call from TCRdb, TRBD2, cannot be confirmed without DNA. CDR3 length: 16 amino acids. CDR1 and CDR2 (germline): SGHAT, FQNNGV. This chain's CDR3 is CASSLGVGGGTDTQYF.

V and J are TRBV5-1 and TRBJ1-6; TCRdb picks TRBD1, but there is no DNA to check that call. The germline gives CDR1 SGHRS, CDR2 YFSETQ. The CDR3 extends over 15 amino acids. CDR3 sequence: CASSQRQGANSPLHF. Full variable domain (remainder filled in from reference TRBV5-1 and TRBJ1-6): KAGVTQTPRYLIKTRGQQVTLSCSPISGHRSVSWYQQTPGQGLQFLFEYFSETQRNKGNFPGRFSGRQFSNSRSEMNVSTLELGDSALYLCASSQRQGANSPLHFGNGTRLTVT.

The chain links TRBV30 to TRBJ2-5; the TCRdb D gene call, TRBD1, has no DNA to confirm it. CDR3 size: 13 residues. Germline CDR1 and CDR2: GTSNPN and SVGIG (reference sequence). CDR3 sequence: CAWSDRDGETQYF. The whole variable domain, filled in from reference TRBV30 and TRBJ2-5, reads SQTIHQWPATLVQPVGSPLSLECTVEGTSNPNLYWYRQAAGRGLQLLFYSVGIGQISSEVPQNLSASRPQDRQFILSSKKLLLSDSGFYLCAWSDRDGETQYFGPGTRLLVL.

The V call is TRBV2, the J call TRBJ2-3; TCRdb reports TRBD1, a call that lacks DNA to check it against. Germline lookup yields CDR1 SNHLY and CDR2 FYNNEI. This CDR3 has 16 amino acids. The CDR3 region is CASIPRTGQSTDTQYF.

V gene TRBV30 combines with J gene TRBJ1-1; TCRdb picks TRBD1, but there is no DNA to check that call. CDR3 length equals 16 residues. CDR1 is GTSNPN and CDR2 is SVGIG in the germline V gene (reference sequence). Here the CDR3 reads CAWSVRLTGLNTEAFF.

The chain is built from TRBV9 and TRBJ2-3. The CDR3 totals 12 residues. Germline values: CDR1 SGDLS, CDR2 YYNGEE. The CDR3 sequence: CASSPHTDTQYF.

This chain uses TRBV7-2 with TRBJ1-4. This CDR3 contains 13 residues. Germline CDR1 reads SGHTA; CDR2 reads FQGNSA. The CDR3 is CASRLEAVEKLFF.

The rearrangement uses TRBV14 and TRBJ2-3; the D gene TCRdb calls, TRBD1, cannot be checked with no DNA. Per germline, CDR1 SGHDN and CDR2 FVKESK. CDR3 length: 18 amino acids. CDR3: CASSQSADGTGSGDTQYF.

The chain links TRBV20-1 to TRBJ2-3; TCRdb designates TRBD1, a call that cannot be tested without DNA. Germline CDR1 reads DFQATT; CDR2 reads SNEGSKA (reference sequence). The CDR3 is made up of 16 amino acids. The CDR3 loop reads CSAGRLGGSSQDTQYF.

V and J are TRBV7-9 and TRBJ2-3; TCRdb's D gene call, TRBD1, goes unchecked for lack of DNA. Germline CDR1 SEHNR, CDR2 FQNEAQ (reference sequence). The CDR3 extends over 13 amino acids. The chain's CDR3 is CASSPRVGDTQYF.

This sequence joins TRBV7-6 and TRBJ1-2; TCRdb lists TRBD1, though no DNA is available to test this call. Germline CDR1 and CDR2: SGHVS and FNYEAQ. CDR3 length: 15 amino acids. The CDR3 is CASSLGQGGLYGYTF. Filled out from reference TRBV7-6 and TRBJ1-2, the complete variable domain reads GAGVSQSPRYKVTKRGQDVALRCDPISGHVSLYWYRQALGQGPEFLTYFNYEAQQDKSGLPNDRFSAERPEGSISTLTIQRTEQRDSAMYRCASSLGQGGLYGYTFGSGTRLTVV.